The T cell receptor (beta chain) under discussion was sequenced for a study of shared clonotypes between healthy human individuals. The CDR3 consists of 15 residues. Losses at the gene ends were 1 base for V and 0 bases for J; bases not matched to a gene: 2. The germline CDR1 and CDR2 sequences are MNHEY and SVGAGI. It was across several immunoSEQ plates that each subset's genomic DNA was evenly split. Measured with immunoSEQ multiplex PCR; TCRdb has only the in-frame clones, and not every one. The sample carries just over 2,000,000 clones, over 85% recorded once. Splitting of CD4+ cells produced CD45RA+ naive and CD45RA-negative memory subsets. Overall study results and limits: Naive CD4 clonotype sharing across a handful of donors was 5% to 6%.

On this clone: The antigen is not known.

The sample comprised naive CD4+ T cells sorted from blood. Regarding subset: CD45RA+ positively selected. The chain recombines TRBV6-5 with TRBJ2-5; 7 nucleotides align to TRBD2. The receptor comes from a man aged 18 to 35 in good health. In DNA form, the CDR3 reads TGTGCCAGCAGTTACTACGGGACTAACCAAGAGACCCAGTACTTC. Amino acid sequence: CASSYYGTNQETQYF.